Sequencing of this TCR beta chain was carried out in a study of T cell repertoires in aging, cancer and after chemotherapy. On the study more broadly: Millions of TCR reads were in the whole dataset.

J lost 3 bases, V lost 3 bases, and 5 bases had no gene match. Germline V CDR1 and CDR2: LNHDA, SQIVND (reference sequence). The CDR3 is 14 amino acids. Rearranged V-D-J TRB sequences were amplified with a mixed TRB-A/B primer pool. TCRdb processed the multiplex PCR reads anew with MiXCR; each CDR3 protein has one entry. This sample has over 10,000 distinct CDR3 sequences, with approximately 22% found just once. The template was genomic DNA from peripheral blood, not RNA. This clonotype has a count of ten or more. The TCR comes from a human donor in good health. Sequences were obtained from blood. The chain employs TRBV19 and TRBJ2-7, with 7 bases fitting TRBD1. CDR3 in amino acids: CASSIDRESYEQYF. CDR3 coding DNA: TGTGCCAGTAGTATCGACAGGGAGAGCTACGAGCAGTACTTC.